One sample yielded the 22 T cell receptor beta chains listed below, sequenced in a study of breast tumors, draining lymph nodes, adjacent tissues. Samples came from axillary lymph nodes draining the breast cancer. TCRdb called the multiplex PCR reads again in MiXCR, with one record for every CDR3 protein. The sample consists of roughly 220,000 distinct CDR3 sequences, around 35% of them appearing once. What was sequenced was axillary lymph node tissue. The source of these receptors is a female donor with breast cancer. Some clones in this sample may be carry-over from other donors' samples.

There are many counts of this clonotype. This chain uses TRBV5-1 with TRBJ2-1; D unresolved. In germline, CDR1 is SGHRS, CDR2 YFSETQ. The CDR3 sequence is 14 residues long. V lost 4 bases, J lost 2 bases, and 10 bases lay in between. The chain's CDR3 is CASSPSAAYNEQFF. In DNA, the CDR3 is TGCGCCAGCAGCCCCTCGGCCGCCTACAATGAGCAGTTCTTC.

This clonotype was seen repeatedly, ten times or more. The chain has TRBV19 and TRBJ1-2, with 8 nucleotides matching TRBD1. The ends lost 5 bases at V and 8 bases at J; junction bases unmatched: 13. Per the germline V gene, CDR1 is LNHDA and CDR2 is SQIVND (reference sequence). CDR3 length equals 15 residues. The CDR3 loop is CASSFFGQGLIGYTF. The CDR3 nucleotides read TGTGCCAGTAGTTTTTTCGGACAGGGATTAATCGGCTACACCTTC.

This clonotype has at least ten counts. This chain uses TRBV20-1 with TRBJ1-3, with 7 positions matching TRBD1. The CDR3 totals 14 residues. After removal of 6 bases from V and 2 bases from J, the junction contained 7 bases not matched to a gene. Germline-derived CDR1 and CDR2 are DFQATT and SNEGSKA (reference sequence). CDR3 sequence (DNA): TGCAGTGCGAGCAGGGGGGGGGCTGGAAACACCATATATTTT. It specifies CSASRGGAGNTIYF.

This clonotype was counted a few times. The chain recombines TRBV6-1 with TRBJ2-1, with 9 nucleotides matching TRBD2. This CDR3 comprises 15 residues. Looked up from germline, CDR1 is MNHNS and CDR2 is SASEGT. Germline trimming cut 5 bases from V and 6 bases from J; bases unmatched to any gene: 8. Here the CDR3 reads CASSIAGGPVNEQFF. The CDR3 nucleotides are TGTGCCAGCAGTATCGCGGGGGGGCCGGTCAATGAGCAGTTCTTC.

As concerns this clonotype: A much more abundant neighbour one base away suggests this may be a read error. This rearrangement joins TRBV20-1 to TRBJ1-2; no firm D call. Germline-derived CDR1 and CDR2 are DFQATT and SNEGSKA (reference sequence). The CDR3 has 12 amino acids. The CDR3 here is CSANDANYGSTF. The CDR3 DNA reads as TGCAGTGCCAATGACGCTAACTATGGCTCCACCTTC.

J is TRBJ2-5 and V is TRBV2, with TRBD2 matching over 7 bases. CDR3 length equals 18 residues. Germline CDR1 reads SNHLY; CDR2 reads FYNNEI. The ends lost 7 bases at V and 0 bases at J; junction bases unmatched: 17. CDR3 protein: CASKRNTNTGGNQETQYF. CDR3 nucleotide sequence: TGTGCCAGCAAACGGAATACGAACACCGGGGGGAACCAAGAGACCCAGTACTTC.

This clonotype was found many times. V is TRBV5-1 and J is TRBJ2-3; D unresolved. Germline CDR1 SGHRS, CDR2 YFSETQ. The CDR3 extends over 14 amino acids. The V gene lost 1 base and the J gene lost 3 bases, with 9 bases spanning the gap. The CDR3 loop reads CASSLQSTTDTQYF. The CDR3 DNA is TGCGCCAGCAGCTTGCAGTCTACGACAGATACGCAGTATTTT. Based on the CDR3 plus reference TRBV5-1 and TRBJ2-3, the full variable domain is KAGVTQTPRYLIKTRGQQVTLSCSPISGHRSVSWYQQTPGQGLQFLFEYFSETQRNKGNFPGRFSGRQFSNSRSEMNVSTLELGDSALYLCASSLQSTTDTQYFGPGTRLTVL.

On this clonotype: A much more abundant neighbour one base away suggests this may be a read error. V gene TRBV20-1 combines with J gene TRBJ2-7, with TRBD1 matching over 7 bases. The CDR3 has 14 amino acids. CDR1 is DFQATT and CDR2 is SNEGSKA in the germline V gene (reference sequence). J gave up 6 bases and V 2 bases, and 10 bases lay outside the gene matches. In nucleotides, the CDR3 is TGCAGTGCTAGACCAGTACAGGGGTTATCCGAGCAGTACTTC. Its translation is CSARPVQGLSEQYF.

This clonotype has ten or more counts. V gene TRBV5-4 combines with J gene TRBJ1-2; perhaps TRBD1 as D (6 bases). The germline V and J ends were trimmed by 3 bases and 4 bases, with 10 bases remaining between them. Germline-derived CDR1 and CDR2 are SGHNT and YYREEE (reference sequence). The CDR3 covers 13 residues. The CDR3 bases are TGTGCCAGCAGCTCACAGGGTGGCTATGGCTACACCTTC. Amino acids: CASSSQGGYGYTF.

This clonotype was seen many times. This sequence joins TRBV6-1 and TRBJ1-5, with D unclear. Trimming removed 6 bases at V and 5 bases at J, with 5 bases between. CDR1 is MNHNS and CDR2 is SASEGT in the germline V gene. The CDR3 covers 11 residues. The CDR3 sequence is CASRSDQPQHF. The CDR3 region has the DNA TGTGCCAGCAGGTCAGATCAGCCCCAGCATTTT.

This clonotype was found many times. The chain joins TRBV15 to TRBJ1-1; possibly TRBD1 for D (5 bases). The length of the CDR3 is 12 residues. The ends were cut back, 9 bases at V and 1 base at J, with 9 bases in the middle. Germline V gene data show CDR1 as LNHNV and CDR2 as YYDKDF (reference sequence). The CDR3 here is CATGVGNTEAFF. The CDR3 coding sequence is TGTGCCACGGGGGTGGGGAACACTGAAGCTTTCTTT.

This clonotype showed up many times. The chain joins TRBV19 to TRBJ1-5, with a tentative D call TRBD1 (5 bases). The CDR3 sequence is 13 residues long. V lost 9 bases to trimming and J lost 3 bases, with 12 bases between them. From germline, CDR1 is LNHDA and CDR2 SQIVND (reference sequence). As DNA, the CDR3 is TGTGCCAGCGACAGACGGGACAATCAGCCCCAGCATTTT. This encodes CASDRRDNQPQHF.

The chain couples TRBV2 to TRBJ1-2; D is perhaps TRBD1 (5 bases). CDR1 and CDR2 from the germline V gene are SNHLY and FYNNEI. The CDR3 has 16 amino acids. V lost 6 bases and J lost 3, with 20 bases in between. This CDR3 reads CASSVEGTIPDYGYTF. In nucleotides, the CDR3 is TGTGCCAGCAGCGTTGAAGGGACCATCCCCGACTATGGCTACACCTTC.

The J gene is TRBJ2-5, the V gene TRBV9; 11 bases are shared with TRBD1. The V segment lost 2 bases and the J segment 14 bases; nucleotides outside the gene matches: 11. The CDR3 totals 14 residues. The germline gives CDR1 SGDLS, CDR2 YYNGEE. The CDR3: CASSVGTGGETGYF. The CDR3 DNA is TGTGCCAGCAGCGTTGGGACAGGGGGAGAGACTGGCTACTTC.

The chain joins TRBV15 to TRBJ2-7, with TRBD2 matching 8 bases. Germline V gene sequence: CDR1 LNHNV, CDR2 YYDKDF (reference sequence). Trimming cost V 1 base and J 2 bases; bases outside gene matches: 4. CDR3 size: 15 residues. In nucleotides, the CDR3 is TGTGCCACCAGCAGAGCTAGCGGGTTAACCTACGAGCAGTACTTC. This encodes CATSRASGLTYEQYF.

This clonotype appeared many times. The chain joins TRBV7-2 to TRBJ1-6; 9 bases line up with TRBD1. This CDR3 contains 15 residues. The junction had 5 bases not matched to a gene; V was cut back by 5 bases and J by 6 bases. Germline V lookup: CDR1 SGHTA, CDR2 FQGNSA. The CDR3 DNA reads as TGTGCCAGCAGCACGGACAGGGGTTCTAATTCACCCCTCCACTTT. Its translation: CASSTDRGSNSPLHF.

The chain combines TRBV24-1 with TRBJ2-3; TRBD2 aligns across 10 bases. The V segment lost 9 bases and the J segment 6 bases; nucleotides outside the gene matches: 5. The CDR3 spans 13 residues. The germline V gene has CDR1 KGHDR and CDR2 SFDVKD. CDR3 protein: CATGDSGGDTQYF. The CDR3, as DNA: TGTGCCACCGGGGATAGCGGGGGGGATACGCAGTATTTT.

This clonotype has ten or more counts. The chain combines TRBV7-9 with TRBJ2-2; D possibly corresponds to TRBD2 (6 bases). Deletions cut 5 bases from V and 3 bases from J, with 19 bases between. The V gene's germline CDR1 is SEHNR and CDR2 FQNEAQ (reference sequence). The CDR3 is 17 amino acids. CDR3 in DNA: TGTGCCAGCAGCCCGCGGGGACTCCTCAGGGACACCGGGGAGCTGTTTTTT. Amino acid sequence: CASSPRGLLRDTGELFF.

This clonotype was observed a handful of times. The chain carries TRBV27 and TRBJ1-6; D is unclear. This CDR3 has 17 residues. V lost 3 bases to trimming and J lost 2 bases, with 14 bases between them. Germline lookup yields CDR1 MNHEY and CDR2 SMNVEV (reference sequence). CDR3 sequence (DNA): TGTGCCAGCAGTTTTATAACTGGGAGGACCTATAATTCACCCCTCCACTTT. Its translation is CASSFITGRTYNSPLHF.

This clonotype has ten or more counts. The chain combines TRBV24-1 with TRBJ1-2; 9 bases map to TRBD1. The ends lost 0 bases at V and 3 bases at J; junction bases unmatched: 4. Germline V gene lookup returns CDR1 KGHDR and CDR2 SFDVKD. The CDR3 extends over 16 amino acids. The CDR3, as DNA: TGTGCCACCAGTGATTTGAGGGACAGGGTGGACTATGGCTACACCTTC. This gives the protein CATSDLRDRVDYGYTF.

In this sample, this clonotype turned up many times. The V and J genes are TRBV19 and TRBJ1-4, with 7 bases aligning to TRBD1. Trimming took 6 bases from V and 2 from J; bases not matched to a gene: 3. Looked up from germline, CDR1 is LNHDA and CDR2 is SQIVND (reference sequence). The CDR3 is 14 amino acids. The CDR3 spells CASSATGTNEKLFF. In DNA form, the CDR3 reads TGTGCCAGTAGCGCGACAGGGACTAATGAAAAACTGTTTTTT.

The J gene is TRBJ2-7, the V gene TRBV2; perhaps TRBD2 as D (5 bases). V was cut by 7 bases and J by 3 bases, with 10 bases left in between. CDR3 length: 12 amino acids. Germline-derived CDR1 and CDR2 are SNHLY and FYNNEI. The CDR3 DNA follows: TGTGCCAGCAATCCACGGGGCTACGAGCAGTACTTC. Its protein is CASNPRGYEQYF.